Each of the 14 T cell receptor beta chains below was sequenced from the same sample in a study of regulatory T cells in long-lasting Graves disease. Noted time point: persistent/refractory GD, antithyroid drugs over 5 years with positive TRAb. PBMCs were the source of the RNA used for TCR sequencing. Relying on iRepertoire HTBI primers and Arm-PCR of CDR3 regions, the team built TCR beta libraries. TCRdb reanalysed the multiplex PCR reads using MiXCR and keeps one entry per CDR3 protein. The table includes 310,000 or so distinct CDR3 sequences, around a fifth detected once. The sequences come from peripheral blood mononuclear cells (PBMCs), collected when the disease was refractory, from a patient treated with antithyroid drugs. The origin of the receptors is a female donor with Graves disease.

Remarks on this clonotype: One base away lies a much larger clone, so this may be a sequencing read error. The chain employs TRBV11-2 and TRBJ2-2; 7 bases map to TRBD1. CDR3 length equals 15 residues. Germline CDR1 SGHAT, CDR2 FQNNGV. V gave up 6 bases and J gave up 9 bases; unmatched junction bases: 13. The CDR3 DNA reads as TGTGCCAGCAGACGGACCGGGACAGCACGGAGGGAGCTGTTTTTT. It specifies CASRRTGTARRELFF.

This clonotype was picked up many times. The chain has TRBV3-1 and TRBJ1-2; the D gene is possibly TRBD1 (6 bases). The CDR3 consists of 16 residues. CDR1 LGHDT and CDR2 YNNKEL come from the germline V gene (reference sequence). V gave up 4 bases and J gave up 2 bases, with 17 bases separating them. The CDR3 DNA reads TGTGCCAGCAGCCTCCGAGACAGGCTTCCCAACTATGGCTACACCTTC. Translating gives CASSLRDRLPNYGYTF. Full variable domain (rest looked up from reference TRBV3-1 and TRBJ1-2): DTAVSQTPKYLVTQMGNDKSIKCEQNLGHDTMYWYKQDSKKFLKIMFSYNNKELIINETVPNRFSPKSPDKAHLNLHINSLELGDSAVYFCASSLRDRLPNYGYTFGSGTRLTVV.

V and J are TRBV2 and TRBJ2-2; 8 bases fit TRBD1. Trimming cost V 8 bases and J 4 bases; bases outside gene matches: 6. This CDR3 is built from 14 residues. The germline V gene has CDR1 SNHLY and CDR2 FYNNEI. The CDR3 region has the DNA TGTGCCAGCCACCGGACAGGGTCCACCGGGGAGCTGTTTTTT. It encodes CASHRTGSTGELFF.

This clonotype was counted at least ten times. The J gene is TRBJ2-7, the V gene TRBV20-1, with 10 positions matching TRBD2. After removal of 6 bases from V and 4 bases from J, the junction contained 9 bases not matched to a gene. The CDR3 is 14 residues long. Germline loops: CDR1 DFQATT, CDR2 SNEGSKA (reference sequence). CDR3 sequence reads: CSADLAGDPYEQYF. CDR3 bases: TGCAGTGCAGACCTAGCGGGAGATCCTTACGAGCAGTACTTC.

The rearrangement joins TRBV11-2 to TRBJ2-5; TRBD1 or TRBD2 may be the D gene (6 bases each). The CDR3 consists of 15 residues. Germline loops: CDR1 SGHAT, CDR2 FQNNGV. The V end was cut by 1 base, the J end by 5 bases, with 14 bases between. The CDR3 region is CASSLGGAPRETQYF. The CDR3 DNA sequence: TGTGCCAGCAGCTTAGGGGGGGCCCCCCGGGAGACCCAGTACTTC.

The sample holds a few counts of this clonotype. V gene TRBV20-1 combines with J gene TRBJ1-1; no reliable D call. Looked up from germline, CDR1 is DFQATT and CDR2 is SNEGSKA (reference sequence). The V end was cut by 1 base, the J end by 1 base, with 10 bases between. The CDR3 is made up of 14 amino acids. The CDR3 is CSARGLYRNTEAFF. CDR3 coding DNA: TGCAGTGCTAGAGGGCTATATAGGAACACTGAAGCTTTCTTT.

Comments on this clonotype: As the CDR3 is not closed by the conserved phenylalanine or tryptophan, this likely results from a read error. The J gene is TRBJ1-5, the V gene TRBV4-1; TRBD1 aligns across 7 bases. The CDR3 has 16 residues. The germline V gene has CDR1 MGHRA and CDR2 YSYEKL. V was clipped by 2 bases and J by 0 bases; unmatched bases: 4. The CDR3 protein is CASSQTDRSSNQPQHS. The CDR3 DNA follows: TGCGCCAGCAGCCAAACGGACAGGTCTAGCAATCAGCCCCAGCATTCT.

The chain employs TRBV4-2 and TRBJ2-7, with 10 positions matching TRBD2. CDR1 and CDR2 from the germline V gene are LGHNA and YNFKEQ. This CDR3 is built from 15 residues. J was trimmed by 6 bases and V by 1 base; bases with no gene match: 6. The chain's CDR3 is CASSQGGLAGVEQYF. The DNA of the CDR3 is TGTGCCAGCAGCCAAGGAGGCCTAGCGGGAGTCGAGCAGTACTTC.

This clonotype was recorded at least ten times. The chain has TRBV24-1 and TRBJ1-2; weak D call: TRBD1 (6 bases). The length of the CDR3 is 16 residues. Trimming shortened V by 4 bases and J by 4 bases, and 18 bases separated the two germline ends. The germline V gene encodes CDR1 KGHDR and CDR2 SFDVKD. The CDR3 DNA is TGTGCCACCAGTGACCCGCCTCATCGGACAGTCTATGGCTACACCTTC. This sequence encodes CATSDPPHRTVYGYTF.

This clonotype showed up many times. The CDR3 reads CASSEFRTGFNEKLFF. The CDR3 nucleotides are TGTGCCAGCAGTGAATTCAGGACAGGGTTTAATGAAAAACTGTTTTTT. The genes are TRBV2 and TRBJ1-4; 8 nucleotides line up with TRBD1. Unmatched junction bases numbered 6, after V lost 2 bases and J lost 4 bases. CDR3 length: 16 amino acids. Per germline, CDR1 SNHLY and CDR2 FYNNEI.

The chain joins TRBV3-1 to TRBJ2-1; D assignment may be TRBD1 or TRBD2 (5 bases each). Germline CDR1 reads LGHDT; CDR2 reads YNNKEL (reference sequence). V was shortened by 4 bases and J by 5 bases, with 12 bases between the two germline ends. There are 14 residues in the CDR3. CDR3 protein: CASSRRGPNNEQFF. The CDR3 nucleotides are TGTGCCAGCAGCCGAAGGGGACCGAACAATGAGCAGTTCTTC.

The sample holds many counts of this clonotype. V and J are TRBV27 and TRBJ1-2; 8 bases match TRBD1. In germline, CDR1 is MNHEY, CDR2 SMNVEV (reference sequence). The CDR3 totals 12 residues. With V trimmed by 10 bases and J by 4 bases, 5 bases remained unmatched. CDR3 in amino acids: CATSDRGYGYTF. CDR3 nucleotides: TGTGCCACTTCAGACAGGGGCTATGGCTACACCTTC.

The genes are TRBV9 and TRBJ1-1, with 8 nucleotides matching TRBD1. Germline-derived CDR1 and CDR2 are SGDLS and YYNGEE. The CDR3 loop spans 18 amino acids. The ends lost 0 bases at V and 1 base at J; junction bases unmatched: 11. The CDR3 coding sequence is TGTGCCAGCAGCGTAGAAGCCCGCATCGGACAGGGGAACACTGAAGCTTTCTTT. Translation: CASSVEARIGQGNTEAFF.

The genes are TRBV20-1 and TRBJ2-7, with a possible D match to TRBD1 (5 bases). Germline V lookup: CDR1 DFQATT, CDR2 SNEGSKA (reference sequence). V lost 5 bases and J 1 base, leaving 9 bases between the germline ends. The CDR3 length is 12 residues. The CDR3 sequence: CSAAGKSYEQYF. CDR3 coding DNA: TGCAGTGCTGCAGGGAAATCCTACGAGCAGTACTTC.